This is a list of T cell receptor beta chains from one sample in a study of CD8 T cells in ankylosing spondylitis. TCRdb independently ran MiXCR on the 5' RACE reads; one entry per CDR3 protein. The table includes 380,000 or so distinct CDR3 sequences, 20% to 25% detected once. The sequenced material came from blood, either unsorted or a sorted T cell fraction (not recorded which). Receptors were obtained from a male donor with ankylosing spondylitis or in good health (not recorded which). Both conserved end residues are part of each CDR3. The order of the fields is clone size, J gene, V gene, D gene, CDR3 DNA, CDR3 protein. A D gene is named only where the DNA matches it firmly. Size tells how often a clone was seen (once, few, many) or the class of an expanded clone, and some rows leave it out.

>NA|TRBJ1-2|TRBV12-3/TRBV12-4|NA
TGTGCCAGCAGTTCTTTCGAGGGAGGCGGGTATGGCTACACCTTC
CASSSFEGGGYGYTF
>NA|TRBJ2-7|TRBV11-2|NA
TGTGCCAGCAGCTCCGTAATCGGCCAGGGCTACGAGCAGTACTTC
CASSSVIGQGYEQYF
>NA|TRBJ1-1|TRBV9|NA
TGTGCCAGCAGCGACCGGGACACTGAAGCTTTCTTT
CASSDRDTEAFF
>NA|TRBJ2-3|TRBV4-2|NA
TGTGCCAGCAGCCGCCCGCCAACTAGTTATTGGGACCGCACAGATACGCAGTATTTT
CASSRPPTSYWDRTDTQYF
>NA|TRBJ2-7|TRBV12-3/TRBV12-4|TRBD1
TGTGCCAGCAGATACGACAGGGGTTGGAACTACGAGCAGTACTTC
CASRYDRGWNYEQYF
>NA|TRBJ2-2|TRBV9|NA
TGTGCCAGCAGCGGACAGGTCGGGGAGCTGTTTTTT
CASSGQVGELFF
>few|TRBJ2-7|TRBV4-1|NA
TGCGCCAGCAGCCATGACCTGACATACTCCTACGAGCAGTACTTC
CASSHDLTYSYEQYF
>NA|TRBJ2-2|TRBV10-3|NA
TGTGCCATCATGGGGCGAGAGGCCCCCCTCAGCGGGGAGCTGTTTTTT
CAIMGREAPLSGELFF
>few|TRBJ1-1|TRBV29-1|NA
TGCAGCGGAAGGATGAACACTGAAGCTTTCTTT
CSGRMNTEAFF
>NA|TRBJ2-7|TRBV15|NA
TGTGCCACCAGTCCCGGATCGATTTACGAGCAGTACTTC
CATSPGSIYEQYF
>few|TRBJ1-1|TRBV7-9|NA
TGTGCCAGCAGCTTAGCCCCGTCTGCAGCTTTCTTT
CASSLAPSAAFF
>NA|TRBJ2-5|TRBV25-1|NA
TGTGCCAGCAGTGGGAGCGAGACCCAGTACTTC
CASSGSETQYF
>NA|TRBJ2-5|TRBV10-3|NA
TGTGCCATCAGTGAGTCGGCTAGCGCCCAAGAGACCCAGTACTTC
CAISESASAQETQYF
>few|TRBJ2-7|TRBV20-1|NA
TGCAGTGCTAGCGCCCCCCTAACTAGTTTCCACGAGCAGTACTTC
CSASAPLTSFHEQYF
>NA|TRBJ2-5|TRBV7-9|NA
TGTGCCAGCAGCTTCGTCGACAACCAAGAGACCCAGTACTTC
CASSFVDNQETQYF
>few|TRBJ2-3|TRBV6-5|TRBD2
TGTGCCAGCAGTTACTCTGCGGGAGGCACAGATACGCAGTATTTT
CASSYSAGGTDTQYF
>NA|TRBJ1-4|TRBV7-9|NA
TGTGCCAGCAGCAATTGGACAGCGTATAATGAAAAACTGTTTTTT
CASSNWTAYNEKLFF
>few|TRBJ1-1|TRBV4-1|NA
TGCGCCAGCAGCCAAATTACCACGGGTGCCACTGAAGCTTTCTTT
CASSQITTGATEAFF
>NA|TRBJ2-4|TRBV9|NA
TGTGCCAGCAGTGAAGGACAGATAGCCAAAAACATTCAGTACTTC
CASSEGQIAKNIQYF
>NA|TRBJ2-5|TRBV25-1|NA
TGTGCCAGCAGTGGGGGCCCAGAGACCCAGTACTTC
CASSGGPETQYF